This is a list of T cell receptor beta chains from one sample in a study of cytomegalovirus exposure and HLA in healthy donors. The repertoire was sequenced with immunoSEQ multiplex PCR; TCRdb's copy has only in-frame clones and lacks some. The table has 150,000 to 200,000 clones, around 85% seen once. The specimen was PBMCs. The origin of the receptors is a man aged 35 to 55 in good health and CMV-seropositive. Each CDR3 is given with its conserved first and last residue. D genes are given only for firm matches. The listing skips clone size in some rows; elsewhere it reads once, few, many or a size class.

V: TRBV27
D: TRBD1
J: TRBJ2-1
size: NA
length: 13
CDR3: CASSFSGQGAVFF
DNA: TGTGCCAGCAGTTTCTCGGGACAGGGGGCTGTGTTCTTC

V: TRBV6-1
D: NA
J: TRBJ1-1
size: NA
length: 13
CDR3: CASSEIRNTEAFF
DNA: TGTGCCAGCAGTGAAATCCGGAACACTGAAGCTTTCTTT

V: TRBV9
D: NA
J: TRBJ2-7
size: NA
length: 15
CDR3: CASSVIGGQGHEQYF
DNA: TGTGCCAGCAGCGTAATCGGTGGGCAGGGGCACGAGCAGTACTTC

V: TRBV27
D: NA
J: TRBJ2-2
size: NA
length: 14
CDR3: CASRSGQSTGELFF
DNA: TGTGCCAGCAGGTCAGGGCAGTCCACCGGGGAGCTGTTTTTT

V: TRBV9
D: NA
J: TRBJ1-1
size: NA
length: 13
CDR3: CASSLNLNTEAFF
DNA: TGTGCCAGCAGCTTAAATCTTAACACTGAAGCTTTCTTT

V: TRBV13
D: NA
J: TRBJ1-4
size: NA
length: 13
CDR3: CASSQITNEKLFF
DNA: TGTGCCAGCAGCCAGATAACTAATGAAAAACTGTTTTTT

V: TRBV7-6
D: TRBD2
J: TRBJ2-1
size: NA
length: 17
CDR3: CASSLAALAGAINEQFF
DNA: TGTGCCAGCAGCTTAGCGGCCCTAGCGGGGGCAATAAATGAGCAGTTCTTC

V: TRBV14
D: TRBD1
J: TRBJ2-5
size: NA
length: 15
CDR3: CASSQQGQGRETQYF
DNA: TGTGCCAGCAGCCAACAGGGACAGGGCCGGGAGACCCAGTACTTC

V: TRBV7-9
D: NA
J: TRBJ1-4
size: NA
length: 17
CDR3: CASSLIRGARASEKLFF
DNA: TGTGCCAGCAGCTTGATACGCGGGGCCAGGGCAAGTGAAAAACTGTTTTTT

V: TRBV18
D: NA
J: TRBJ2-3
size: NA
length: 17
CDR3: CASSPTQAGWSTDTQYF
DNA: TGTGCCAGCTCCCCCACTCAAGCAGGGTGGAGCACAGATACGCAGTATTTT

V: TRBV4-3
D: NA
J: TRBJ2-5
size: NA
length: 13
CDR3: CASSRGHEETQYF
DNA: TGCGCCAGCAGCCGGGGACATGAAGAGACCCAGTACTTC

V: TRBV7-2
D: NA
J: TRBJ1-5
size: NA
length: 15
CDR3: CASSLAGSGNQPQHF
DNA: TGTGCCAGCAGCTTAGCGGGGAGTGGAAATCAGCCCCAGCATTTT

V: TRBV2
D: TRBD1
J: TRBJ2-2
size: NA
length: 16
CDR3: CASIGPGGASTGELFF
DNA: TGTGCCAGCATAGGACCAGGGGGCGCTTCCACCGGGGAGCTGTTTTTT

V: TRBV6-4
D: NA
J: TRBJ2-1
size: NA
length: 12
CDR3: CASGGGVNEQFF
DNA: TGTGCCAGTGGTGGTGGAGTCAATGAGCAGTTCTTC

V: TRBV6-4
D: NA
J: TRBJ1-2
size: few
length: 13
CDR3: CASSAQGEYGYTF
DNA: TGTGCCAGCAGTGCTCAGGGTGAATATGGCTACACCTTC

V: TRBV6-5
D: NA
J: TRBJ2-7
size: NA
length: 13
CDR3: CASRRDSAYEQYF
DNA: TGTGCCAGCAGGCGGGACAGTGCCTACGAGCAGTACTTC

V: TRBV6-6
D: NA
J: TRBJ1-1
size: NA
length: 13
CDR3: CASSYSQNTEAFF
DNA: TGTGCCAGCAGTTACTCACAGAACACTGAAGCTTTCTTT

V: TRBV19
D: TRBD1
J: TRBJ2-1
size: NA
length: 15
CDR3: CASSLGQGAFDEQFF
DNA: TGTGCCAGTAGTTTGGGACAGGGGGCTTTCGATGAGCAGTTCTTC

V: TRBV10-1
D: TRBD1
J: TRBJ2-2
size: NA
length: 17
CDR3: CASSESGSRGGLEELFF
DNA: TGCGCCAGCAGTGAGTCGGGGTCTAGAGGGGGCCTCGAGGAGCTGTTTTTT

V: TRBV7-2
D: NA
J: TRBJ1-4
size: NA
length: 16
CDR3: CASSSRRQSTNEKLFF
DNA: TGTGCCAGCAGCTCGCGGAGACAGTCAACTAATGAAAAACTGTTTTTT

V: TRBV15
D: NA
J: TRBJ2-7
size: NA
length: 14
CDR3: CATSRVKGAYEQYF
DNA: TGTGCCACCAGCAGAGTCAAGGGGGCCTACGAGCAGTACTTC

V: TRBV6-6
D: NA
J: TRBJ1-2
size: NA
length: 12
CDR3: CASNQGGSGYTF
DNA: TGTGCCAGCAACCAAGGGGGTTCTGGCTACACCTTC

V: TRBV13
D: TRBD1
J: TRBJ1-2
size: once
length: 14
CDR3: CASSFGQGSYGYTF
DNA: TGTGCCAGCAGCTTTGGACAGGGCTCCTATGGCTACACCTTC

V: TRBV6-5
D: NA
J: TRBJ1-1
size: NA
length: 13
CDR3: CASTDRRRTEAFF
DNA: TGTGCCAGCACGGACAGACGAAGGACTGAAGCTTTCTTT

V: TRBV5-1
D: TRBD1
J: TRBJ2-7
size: NA
length: 13
CDR3: CASSTGTGDEQYF
DNA: TGCGCCAGCAGCACCGGGACAGGTGACGAGCAGTACTTC

V: TRBV5-8
D: NA
J: TRBJ1-1
size: NA
length: 15
CDR3: CASSLGVGRNTEAFF
DNA: TGTGCCAGCAGCTTGGGGGTGGGGAGGAACACTGAAGCTTTCTTT